The 9 T cell receptor beta chains below come from one sample, sequenced in a study of blood T cell repertoires in COVID-19 (dated by TCRdb to 2018 to 2021). Preparation of the library involved the immunoSEQ multiplex PCR assay. Held by TCRdb, this immuneACCESS table contains in-frame sequences only and omits some clones. Under half of the omission traces to an unresolved V gene where checked; the cause of the rest is unknown. Present in this sample are 120,000 or so clones, roughly 85% of which were seen just once. Approximately 25% of the sample is in the top ten clones. Input material: peripheral blood. The receptors originated from a human donor in a cohort sampled during active COVID-19.

This clone came up a few times. The chain is built from TRBV5-1 and TRBJ2-7, with D tentatively TRBD1 (6 bases). The V end was cut by 4 bases, the J end by 5 bases, with 22 bases between. The length of the CDR3 is 16 residues. Per germline, CDR1 SGHRS and CDR2 YFSETQ. The CDR3 region is CASSLLPRQGHDEQYF. CDR3 DNA: TGCGCCAGCAGCCTATTGCCTAGGCAGGGACACGACGAGCAGTACTTC.

This chain links TRBV14 with TRBJ2-3; D gene unclear. Germline V lookup: CDR1 SGHDN, CDR2 FVKESK. This CDR3 is built from 16 residues. The V end lost 1 base, the J end lost 0 bases, and 11 bases lay between the germline ends. CDR3 residues: CASSQVISRSTDTQYF. For the CDR3, the DNA is TGTGCCAGCAGCCAAGTTATCTCCCGGAGCACAGATACGCAGTATTTT.

This clone was seen only once. The J gene is TRBJ1-2, the V gene TRBV9; a possible D gene is TRBD1 (5 bases). Trimming shortened V by 0 bases and J by 7 bases, and 16 bases separated the two germline ends. The CDR3 is 15 residues long. CDR1 and CDR2 from the germline V gene are SGDLS and YYNGEE. CDR3 DNA: TGTGCCAGCAGCGTAGGCCAGGGCACGGGGGGTGGCTACACCTTC. It is translated as CASSVGQGTGGGYTF.

This chain links TRBV28 with TRBJ1-6, with a weak D call TRBD1 (5 bases). CDR3 length equals 17 residues. Germline V gene data show CDR1 as MDHEN and CDR2 as SYDVKM. Between the trimmed V and J ends, which lost 3 bases and 6 bases, there was a span of 18 bases. DNA of the CDR3: TGTGCCAGCAGTTTTAGTTTCGTAGGCAGGGTTAATTCACCCCTCCACTTT. This encodes CASSFSFVGRVNSPLHF. The entire variable domain, with the rest obtained from reference TRBV28 and TRBJ1-6, is as follows: DVKVTQSSRYLVKRTGEKVFLECVQDMDHENMFWYRQDPGLGLRLIYFSYDVKMKEKGDIPEGYSVSREKKERFSLILESASTNQTSMYLCASSFSFVGRVNSPLHFGNGTRLTVT.

The chain employs TRBV19 and TRBJ2-7, with TRBD2 matching over 8 bases. The CDR3 is 14 residues long. Germline-derived CDR1 and CDR2 are LNHDA and SQIVND (reference sequence). Losses at the gene ends were 5 bases for V and 6 bases for J; bases not matched to a gene: 9. CDR3 residues: CASSVSRGLGEQYF. The CDR3 nucleotides read TGTGCCAGTAGTGTCTCCAGGGGACTAGGCGAGCAGTACTTC.

This clone was counted once. The chain has TRBV10-3 and TRBJ2-7, with D possibly being TRBD2 (5 bases). CDR1 is ENHRY and CDR2 is SYGVKD in the germline V gene. Trimming took 4 bases from V and 1 from J, leaving 8 bases between them. This CDR3 has 13 residues. The CDR3 DNA follows: TGTGCCATCAGTGTGAGCGGTTCCTACGAGCAGTACTTC. This encodes CAISVSGSYEQYF.

This clone was recorded a few times. The rearrangement joins TRBV28 to TRBJ2-1, with TRBD1 matching over 7 bases. The CDR3 spans 14 residues. Germline-derived CDR1 and CDR2 are MDHEN and SYDVKM. V lost 1 base and J lost 7; bases outside the gene matches: 4. In DNA, the CDR3 is TGTGCCAGCAGTTTATCCCAGGGGGTAAATGAGCAGTTCTTC. Translating it yields CASSLSQGVNEQFF.

The rearrangement uses TRBV30 and TRBJ1-2; a weak D match, TRBD1 (6 bases). V was shortened by 5 bases and J by 7 bases, with 17 bases between the two germline ends. This CDR3 is built from 13 residues. Germline values: CDR1 GTSNPN, CDR2 SVGIG (reference sequence). CDR3 bases: TGTGCCTGGGGGCCCAACAGGGAGGGTGGCTACACCTTC. This translates into CAWGPNREGGYTF.

The rearrangement joins TRBV9 to TRBJ2-3; 11 bases map to TRBD2. J gave up 9 bases and V 3 bases, and 6 bases lay outside the gene matches. The CDR3 totals 14 residues. From germline, CDR1 is SGDLS and CDR2 YYNGEE. The CDR3 sequence: CASSDLSGRGTQYF. CDR3 coding DNA: TGTGCCAGCAGCGACCTTAGCGGGAGGGGCACGCAGTATTTT.